The sequence of this T cell receptor beta chain was determined in a study of beta chain features in type 1 diabetes. Study observations and caveats: Within patients, naive, central memory and Treg TCRB repertoires seemed more similar than within healthy donors. Moderate but significant shortening of TCRB CDR3s was recorded in all four CD4+ subsets from Type 1 diabetes patients.

The table lists this clone with many counts. No antigen is known for it. The germline CDR1 and CDR2 sequences are PRHDT and FYEKMQ (reference sequence). The CDR3 loop spans 18 amino acids. The V gene lost 5 bases and the J gene lost 4 bases, with 21 bases spanning the gap. Markers CD45RO/CCR7/CD25/CD127/CD95/CD27 served to sort CD4+ naive, central memory, regulatory and stem cell-like memory cells. The investigators reverse transcribed all of the isolated RNA, so they sequenced expressed TCRB transcripts. About 1.01 million reads per sample were averaged for stem cell-like memory samples. Method: immunoSEQ multiplex PCR; TCRdb's copy keeps in-frame clones and lacks some. Among about 110,000 clones listed, about two fifths were seen once.

The V and J genes are TRBV13 and TRBJ2-6; maybe TRBD2 (6 bases). Sample: stem cell memory CD4+ T cells from blood. The sequence came from a woman younger than 30 in good health. The CDR3 is CASSPGLWHIEGANVLTF. CDR3 DNA sequence: TGTGCCAGCAGCCCGGGACTGTGGCATATAGAAGGGGCCAACGTCCTGACTTTC. Full variable domain (remainder filled in from reference TRBV13 and TRBJ2-6): AAGVIQSPRHLIKEKRETATLKCYPIPRHDTVYWYQQGPGQDPQFLISFYEKMQSDKGSIPDRFSAQQFSDYHSELNMSSLELGDSALYFCASSPGLWHIEGANVLTFGAGSRLTVL.